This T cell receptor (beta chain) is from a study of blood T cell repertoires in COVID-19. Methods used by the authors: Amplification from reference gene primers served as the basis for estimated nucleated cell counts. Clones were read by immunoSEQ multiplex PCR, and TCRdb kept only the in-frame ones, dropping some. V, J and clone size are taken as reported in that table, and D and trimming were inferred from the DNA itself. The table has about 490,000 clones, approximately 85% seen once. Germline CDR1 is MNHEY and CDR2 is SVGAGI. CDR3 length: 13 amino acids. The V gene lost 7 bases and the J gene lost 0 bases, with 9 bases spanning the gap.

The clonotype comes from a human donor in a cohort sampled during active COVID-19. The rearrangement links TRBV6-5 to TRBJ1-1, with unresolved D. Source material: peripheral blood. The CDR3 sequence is CASKRSMNTEAFF. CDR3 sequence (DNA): TGTGCCAGCAAACGAAGCATGAACACTGAAGCTTTCTTT.